Below are 25 T cell receptor beta chains sequenced from a single sample in a study of T cell clones after liver transplantation. The protocol was immunoSEQ multiplex PCR, while the TCRdb copy is restricted to in-frame clones and leaves out a portion. The sample has about 45,000 clones, around 83% seen once. The sample here was CD4+ T cells from blood, taken 24 months after liver transplant. These receptors were taken from a human patient who received a liver transplant. Some T cells may possibly be graft donor cells.

The chain has TRBV5-4 and TRBJ2-2, with D tentatively TRBD1 or TRBD2 (5 bases each). The V end lost 0 bases, the J end lost 3 bases, and 9 bases lay between the germline ends. The germline V gene encodes CDR1 SGHNT and CDR2 YYREEE (reference sequence). CDR3 length: 15 amino acids. The CDR3 DNA follows: TGTGCCAGCAGCTTGGGAGGGGTCGACACCGGGGAGCTGTTTTTT. It is translated as CASSLGGVDTGELFF.

The CDR3 DNA reads TGTGCCAGCAGTCATATAAACTCCTACGAGCAGTACTTC. It specifies CASSHINSYEQYF. The rearrangement links TRBV27 to TRBJ2-7; D not certain. CDR1 MNHEY and CDR2 SMNVEV come from the germline V gene (reference sequence). V was shortened by 5 bases and J by 0 bases, with 8 bases between the two germline ends. The CDR3 is 13 amino acids.

This clone turned up a few times. The chain couples TRBV5-3 to TRBJ1-5; the D gene is possibly TRBD1 (6 bases). TRBV5-3 is reported as an ORF; its role is uncertain. This CDR3 comprises 16 residues. V lost 10 bases, J lost 8 bases, and 28 bases lay in between. CDR3 sequence: CALGGRTLLEWEPQHF. The CDR3 DNA follows: TGTGCCCTTGGGGGCAGGACCCTGTTGGAGTGGGAGCCCCAGCATTTT.

To note about this clone: The same CDR3 is also encoded by other DNA sequences in this sample. The V and J genes are TRBV5-1 and TRBJ2-7; the D is unclear. Looked up from germline, CDR1 is SGHRS and CDR2 is YFSETQ. V was shortened by 3 bases and J by 0 bases, with 10 bases between the two germline ends. The CDR3 totals 14 residues. CDR3 protein: CASSSRGNSYEQYF. The CDR3 coding sequence is TGCGCCAGCAGCTCCCGCGGCAACTCCTACGAGCAGTACTTC.

The chain combines TRBV7-9 with TRBJ1-3, with TRBD1 matching 7 bases. V lost 4 bases and J lost 0; bases outside the gene matches: 6. CDR3 length: 16 amino acids. The germline gives CDR1 SEHNR, CDR2 FQNEAQ (reference sequence). Here the CDR3 reads CASSSWTGFSGNTIYF. CDR3 sequence (DNA): TGTGCCAGCAGCTCCTGGACAGGTTTCTCTGGAAACACCATATATTTT.

CDR3 residues: CASSQDYGGNTGELFF. CDR3 sequence (DNA): TGTGCCAGCAGCCAAGATTACGGGGGGAACACCGGGGAGCTGTTTTTT. The chain employs TRBV4-2 and TRBJ2-2; D may be TRBD2 (6 bases). V lost 0 bases and J 1 base, leaving 9 bases between the germline ends. The CDR3 runs 16 residues. The germline CDR1 and CDR2 sequences are LGHNA and YNFKEQ.

J is TRBJ2-2 and V is TRBV6-5, with 11 bases that match TRBD2. CDR3 length: 16 amino acids. After removal of 2 bases from V and 5 bases from J, the junction contained 4 bases not matched to a gene. Per the germline V gene, CDR1 is MNHEY and CDR2 is SVGAGI. The CDR3, as DNA: TGTGCCAGCAGTTACGCTAGCGGGGGGCGAACCGGGGAGCTGTTTTTT. Amino acids: CASSYASGGRTGELFF.

This chain links TRBV5-1 with TRBJ2-7; D might be TRBD2 (5 bases). Germline CDR1 is SGHRS and CDR2 is YFSETQ. Trimming removed 3 bases at V and 7 bases at J, with 17 bases between. The length of the CDR3 is 14 residues. In DNA, the CDR3 is TGCGCCAGCAGCTCGGACCCTCTAGCAAAAGAGCAGTACTTC. Amino acid sequence: CASSSDPLAKEQYF.

The chain is built from TRBV6-5 and TRBJ1-3, with D unresolved. CDR1 and CDR2 (germline): MNHEY, SVGAGI. Trimming removed 8 bases from V and 2 bases from J, with 7 bases in between. The CDR3 contains 12 residues. The CDR3 loop reads CASGKTGNTIYF. In DNA form, the CDR3 reads TGTGCCAGCGGAAAAACTGGAAACACCATATATTTT.

The rearrangement uses TRBV5-6 and TRBJ2-3, with D perhaps matching TRBD1 or TRBD2 (5 bases each). The CDR3 totals 16 residues. Per germline, CDR1 SGHDT and CDR2 YYEEEE. V lost 1 base, J lost 5 bases, and 17 bases lay in between. CDR3 residues: CASSLWIGTLIDTQYF. For the CDR3, the DNA is TGTGCCAGCAGCTTGTGGATCGGGACGCTGATAGATACGCAGTATTTT.

The CDR3 loop is CASSLVLGNEQFF. CDR3 in DNA: TGTGCCAGCAGCCTAGTCTTGGGGAATGAGCAGTTCTTC. This chain uses TRBV5-5 with TRBJ2-1; D ambiguous. The CDR3 length is 13 residues. Germline V gene lookup returns CDR1 SGHKS and CDR2 YYEKEE (reference sequence). The V and J ends lost 4 bases and 7 bases respectively, with 12 bases between them.

The chain is built from TRBV6-6 and TRBJ1-5, with 7 nucleotides matching TRBD1. The CDR3 spans 15 residues. V lost 0 bases and J lost 4; bases outside the gene matches: 3. Germline assignment: CDR1 MNHNY and CDR2 SVGAGI (reference sequence). This chain's CDR3 is CASSYSDRVNQPQHF. The CDR3 bases are TGTGCCAGCAGTTACTCAGACAGGGTAAATCAGCCCCAGCATTTT.

The V and J genes are TRBV4-3 and TRBJ1-6; 10 bases agree with TRBD1. Germline trimming cut 3 bases from V and 12 bases from J; bases unmatched to any gene: 5. CDR3 length: 14 amino acids. Germline-derived CDR1 and CDR2 are LGHNA and YSLEER. The CDR3: CASSHDRGRVPLHF. As DNA, the CDR3 is TGCGCCAGCAGCCACGACAGGGGGCGCGTACCCCTCCACTTT.

The chain employs TRBV18 and TRBJ2-5; D gene uncertain. Germline V CDR1 and CDR2: KGHSH, LQKENI. Trimming cost V 2 bases and J 4 bases, with 5 bases left between them. The CDR3 loop spans 12 amino acids. The CDR3 reads CASSPSPETQYF. For the CDR3, the DNA is TGTGCCAGCTCACCATCCCCAGAGACCCAGTACTTC.

Concerning this clone: The sample has other DNA sequences that encode this CDR3 too. This rearrangement joins TRBV15 to TRBJ1-4, with D perhaps matching TRBD1 (5 bases). V shed 1 base and J shed 5 bases, with 8 bases lying between them. The CDR3 has 14 residues. Germline lookup yields CDR1 LNHNV and CDR2 YYDKDF (reference sequence). The CDR3 loop reads CATSRGGSNEKLFF. CDR3 nucleotides: TGTGCCACCAGCAGAGGGGGGTCCAATGAAAAACTGTTTTTT. Full variable domain (rest looked up from reference TRBV15 and TRBJ1-4): DAMVIQNPRYQVTQFGKPVTLSCSQTLNHNVMYWYQQKSSQAPKLLFHYYDKDFNNEADTPDNFQSRRPNTSFCFLDIRSPGLGDTAMYLCATSRGGSNEKLFFGSGTQLSVL.

The V gene is TRBV10-3, the J gene TRBJ2-7; D possibly matches TRBD1 or TRBD2 (5 bases each). In germline, CDR1 is ENHRY, CDR2 SYGVKD. Trimming cost V 6 bases and J 3 bases, with 15 bases left between them. The CDR3 has 14 residues. The CDR3: CAIRGLGLNYEQYF. The DNA for the CDR3 is TGTGCCATCAGGGGGCTCGGACTGAACTACGAGCAGTACTTC.

V is TRBV18 and J is TRBJ2-5, with D possibly called TRBD1 or TRBD2 (6 bases each). CDR3 length equals 15 residues. The germline V and J ends were trimmed by 1 base and 6 bases, with 15 bases remaining between them. Germline V CDR1 and CDR2: KGHSH, LQKENI. The CDR3 region has the DNA TGTGCCAGCTCACCACAGGGGGGACACAGGAAGACCCAGTACTTC. Protein sequence: CASSPQGGHRKTQYF.

The chain uses TRBV15 and TRBJ2-3; D gene ambiguous. Trimming stripped 5 bases from V and 1 base from J, with 4 bases between. This CDR3 spans 12 amino acids. CDR1 and CDR2 (germline): LNHNV, YYDKDF (reference sequence). For the CDR3, the DNA is TGTGCCACCAGCCAGGGCACAGATACGCAGTATTTT. Translation gives CATSQGTDTQYF.

The chain combines TRBV7-2 with TRBJ1-2; no reliable D call. The CDR3 sequence is 17 residues long. Germline-derived CDR1 and CDR2 are SGHTA and FQGNSA. V lost 2 bases and J 8 bases, leaving 24 bases between the germline ends. The chain's CDR3 is CASSLSSRSDRGWGYTF. The CDR3 nucleotides read TGTGCCAGCAGCTTATCCTCGCGTTCGGACCGAGGTTGGGGCTACACCTTC.

V gene TRBV14 combines with J gene TRBJ2-5; TRBD2 matches 12 bases. CDR1 and CDR2 from the germline V gene are SGHDN and FVKESK. The CDR3 loop spans 17 amino acids. Unmatched junction bases numbered 11, after V lost 4 bases and J lost 5 bases. The CDR3 is CASSPGSSGRARETQYF. CDR3 bases: TGTGCCAGCAGCCCCGGCTCTAGCGGGAGGGCCCGTGAGACCCAGTACTTC.

This rearrangement joins TRBV19 to TRBJ2-5; 12 bases align to TRBD2. There are 18 residues in the CDR3. Looked up from germline, CDR1 is LNHDA and CDR2 is SQIVND (reference sequence). Trimming took 6 bases from V and 4 from J; bases not matched to a gene: 15. CDR3 amino acids: CASRLTASGGAAGETQYF. As DNA, the CDR3 is TGTGCCAGTAGACTAACGGCTAGCGGGGGGGCCGCAGGAGAGACCCAGTACTTC.

The CDR3 sequence is CAWSPPDSYYPLRDNEKLFF. CDR3 coding DNA: TGTGCCTGGAGTCCCCCAGACAGTTACTATCCCCTTCGGGATAATGAAAAACTGTTTTTT. V and J are TRBV30 and TRBJ1-4, with D maybe TRBD1 (5 bases). The V gene's germline CDR1 is GTSNPN and CDR2 SVGIG (reference sequence). This CDR3 has 20 amino acids. The V end was cut by 2 bases, the J end by 4 bases, with 29 bases between.

The chain recombines TRBV5-8 with TRBJ1-3; maybe TRBD1 (6 bases). Germline CDR1 and CDR2: SGHTS and YDEGEE. Trimming removed 5 bases from V and 6 bases from J, with 9 bases in between. The CDR3 runs 12 residues. The CDR3: CASRQGQNTIYF. DNA of the CDR3: TGTGCCAGCAGACAGGGACAAAACACCATATATTTT.

The chain links TRBV18 to TRBJ1-1, with D possibly being TRBD1 (5 bases). Deletions cut 1 base from V and 0 bases from J, with 9 bases between. This CDR3 is built from 15 residues. Looked up from germline, CDR1 is KGHSH and CDR2 is LQKENI. CDR3 loop: CASSPQGQVNTEAFF. The CDR3 DNA follows: TGTGCCAGCTCACCACAGGGGCAGGTGAACACTGAAGCTTTCTTT.

The V gene is TRBV18, the J gene TRBJ2-5; no clear D gene. Trimming stripped 6 bases from V and 0 bases from J, with 17 bases between. This CDR3 spans 16 amino acids. Germline V gene lookup returns CDR1 KGHSH and CDR2 LQKENI. Here the CDR3 reads CASSTTAIQNQETQYF. DNA of the CDR3: TGTGCCAGCTCTACCACGGCGATCCAAAACCAAGAGACCCAGTACTTC.